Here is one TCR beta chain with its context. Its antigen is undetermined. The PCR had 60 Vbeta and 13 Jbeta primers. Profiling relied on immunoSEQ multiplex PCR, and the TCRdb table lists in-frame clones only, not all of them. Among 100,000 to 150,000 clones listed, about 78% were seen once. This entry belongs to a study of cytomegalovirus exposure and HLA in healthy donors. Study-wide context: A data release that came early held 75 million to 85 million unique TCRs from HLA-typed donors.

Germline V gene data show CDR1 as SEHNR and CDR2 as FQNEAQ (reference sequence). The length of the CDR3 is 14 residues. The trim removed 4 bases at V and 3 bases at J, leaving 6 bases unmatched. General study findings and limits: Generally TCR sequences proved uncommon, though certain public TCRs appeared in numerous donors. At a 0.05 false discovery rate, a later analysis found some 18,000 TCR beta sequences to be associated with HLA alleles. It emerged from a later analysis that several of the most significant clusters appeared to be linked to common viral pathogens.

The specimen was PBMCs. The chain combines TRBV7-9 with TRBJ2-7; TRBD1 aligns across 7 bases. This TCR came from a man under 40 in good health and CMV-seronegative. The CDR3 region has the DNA TGTGCCAGCAGCTCCCGACAGGGTAGCTACGAGCAGTACTTC. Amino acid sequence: CASSSRQGSYEQYF.